These 6 T cell receptor beta chains originate from one sample sequenced in a study of T cells after yellow fever vaccination. TCRdb reprocessed the 5' RACE reads with MiXCR, giving one entry per CDR3 protein. The sample holds roughly 99,000 distinct CDR3 sequences; around 5.8% are singletons and the top ten take more than 40%. The sample in question was CD8+ T cells sorted from PBMCs, obtained 10 days after the yellow fever booster vaccination. The receptors come from a young man who received the YFV17D yellow fever vaccine.

This clonotype has more than one count but fewer than ten. This chain's CDR3 is CASSQDSGRHSPLHF. The CDR3 region has the DNA TGTGCCAGCAGCCAGGACAGTGGCCGGCATTCACCCCTCCACTTT. The genes are TRBV3-1 and TRBJ1-6, with D perhaps TRBD1 (6 bases). V lost 3 bases and J lost 8, with 14 bases in between. The germline CDR1 and CDR2 sequences are LGHDT and YNNKEL (reference sequence). This CDR3 has 15 residues.

In its sample, this clonotype was seen a few times. The gene calls are TRBV5-1 and TRBJ2-7, with TRBD1 matching 8 bases. This CDR3 region has 15 residues. The V gene end was trimmed by 4 bases and the J gene end by 0 bases; junction bases not matched to a gene: 6. In germline, CDR1 is SGHRS, CDR2 YFSETQ. This CDR3 is CASSLGTGSSYEQYV. The CDR3, as DNA: TGCGCCAGCAGCCTGGGGACAGGTAGCTCCTACGAGCAGTACGTC.

This clonotype was observed a handful of times. V is TRBV29-1 and J is TRBJ2-7; tentative D call: TRBD1 (6 bases). Deletions cut 0 bases from V and 1 base from J, with 13 bases between. Germline CDR1 and CDR2: SQVTM and ANQGSEA. The CDR3 is 15 residues long. CDR3 sequence: CSVEDRRTVSYEQYF. CDR3 sequence (DNA): TGCAGCGTTGAAGATCGGCGGACAGTGTCCTACGAGCAGTACTTC.

This clonotype was observed at least ten times. V and J are TRBV29-1 and TRBJ2-5; D gene uncertain. Germline CDR1 and CDR2: SQVTM and ANQGSEA. The CDR3 length is 11 residues. Trimming pared 5 bases from V and 7 bases from J, leaving 11 bases between. DNA for the CDR3: TGCAGCGTTCGCCTGGACGGGACCCAGTACTTC. Encoded protein: CSVRLDGTQYF. Variable domain in full (rest from reference TRBV29-1 and TRBJ2-5): SAVISQKPSRDICQRGTSLTIQCQVDSQVTMMFWYRQQPGQSLTLIATANQGSEATYESGFVIDKFPISRPNLTFSTLTVSNMSPEDSSIYLCSVRLDGTQYFGPGTRLLVL.

The rearrangement uses TRBV29-1 and TRBJ2-5; D is perhaps TRBD2 (5 bases). The CDR3 is 16 amino acids. V lost 1 base and J lost 2, with 17 bases in between. Germline CDR1 SQVTM, CDR2 ANQGSEA. The CDR3 loop is CSVEGPDSIWQETQYF. The CDR3 DNA sequence: TGCAGCGTTGAAGGCCCGGACTCAATATGGCAAGAGACCCAGTACTTC. The full variable domain, its missing parts supplied by reference TRBV29-1 and TRBJ2-5, is SAVISQKPSRDICQRGTSLTIQCQVDSQVTMMFWYRQQPGQSLTLIATANQGSEATYESGFVIDKFPISRPNLTFSTLTVSNMSPEDSSIYLCSVEGPDSIWQETQYFGPGTRLLVL.

This clonotype showed up many times. The rearrangement links TRBV7-9 to TRBJ2-7; D gene uncertain. The germline gives CDR1 SEHNR, CDR2 FQNEAQ (reference sequence). Between the trimmed V and J ends, which lost 8 bases and 1 base, there was a span of 12 bases. This CDR3 is 13 amino acids long. The CDR3 loop reads CASGKAASYEQYF. The CDR3 DNA sequence: TGTGCCAGCGGCAAGGCCGCTTCCTACGAGCAGTACTTC. Drawing the rest from reference TRBV7-9 and TRBJ2-7, the complete variable domain is DTGVSQNPRHKITKRGQNVTFRCDPISEHNRLYWYRQTLGQGPEFLTYFQNEAQLEKSRLLSDRFSAERPKGSFSTLEIQRTEQGDSAMYLCASGKAASYEQYFGPGTRLTVT.